The 29 T cell receptor beta chains below all came from one sample that was sequenced in a study of neurological immune-mediated disorders. TCRdb called the 5' RACE reads again in MiXCR, with one record for every CDR3 protein. The sample lists under 75,000 distinct CDR3 sequences, approximately 3.4% occurring once. Sequenced: PBMCs. All receptors derive from a woman aged 45-65 years with multiple sclerosis.

Many counts were recorded for this clonotype. The chain is built from TRBV4-2 and TRBJ1-1; possible D gene TRBD1, 5 bases. Germline V gene sequence: CDR1 LGHNA, CDR2 YNFKEQ. V dropped 6 bases and J dropped 5 bases, with 16 bases sitting between them. The CDR3 loop spans 14 amino acids. The DNA of the CDR3 is TGTGCCAGCAGGTTATCCAGGGAAGTGACTGAAGCTTTCTTT. This sequence encodes CASRLSREVTEAFF.

This clonotype was counted ten times or more. The rearrangement uses TRBV28 and TRBJ2-1; 8 positions match TRBD2. CDR1 and CDR2 from the germline V gene are MDHEN and SYDVKM. CDR3 length equals 17 residues. V lost 3 bases, J lost 0 bases, and 7 bases stayed unmatched. The CDR3 DNA reads TGTGCCAGCAGTTTCCTTCTTAGCGGGGCCTCCTACAATGAGCAGTTCTTC. It yields the protein CASSFLLSGASYNEQFF.

This clonotype has a count of ten or more. This sequence joins TRBV6-6 and TRBJ2-1; TRBD1 matches at 9 bases. V was clipped by 6 bases and J by 6 bases; unmatched bases: 9. The CDR3 consists of 15 residues. Per germline, CDR1 MNHNY and CDR2 SVGAGI (reference sequence). The CDR3 region is CASSPYRGPTNEQFF. The CDR3, as DNA: TGTGCCAGCAGCCCATACAGGGGGCCTACCAATGAGCAGTTCTTC.

This clonotype was observed at least ten times. This rearrangement joins TRBV11-2 to TRBJ2-5; D gene uncertain. The CDR3 covers 15 residues. The germline V gene has CDR1 SGHAT and CDR2 FQNNGV. V shed 4 bases and J shed 0 bases, with 12 bases lying between them. The CDR3 spells CASSSPAGNQETQYF. CDR3 DNA sequence: TGTGCCAGCAGCTCCCCCGCTGGGAACCAAGAGACCCAGTACTTC.

This clonotype was seen at least ten times. This chain uses TRBV20-1 with TRBJ2-2; TRBD2 agrees at 9 bases. The germline V gene encodes CDR1 DFQATT and CDR2 SNEGSKA (reference sequence). The CDR3 consists of 15 residues. V lost 5 bases and J lost 4; bases outside the gene matches: 8. CDR3 sequence reads: CSAPGRREGTGELFF. As DNA, the CDR3 is TGCAGTGCTCCTGGGAGGCGGGAGGGCACCGGGGAGCTGTTTTTT.

This clonotype was observed at least ten times. J is TRBJ1-1 and V is TRBV20-1; 8 bases fit TRBD1. CDR3 length: 16 amino acids. CDR1 DFQATT and CDR2 SNEGSKA come from the germline V gene (reference sequence). With V trimmed by 1 base and J by 4 bases, 11 bases remained unmatched. CDR3 protein: CSARVLVRGQGTEAFF. In DNA, the CDR3 is TGCAGTGCTAGAGTACTCGTCAGGGGGCAGGGCACTGAAGCTTTCTTT.

This clonotype was seen ten or more times. This chain joins TRBV6-6 and TRBJ1-2; D gene uncertain. Germline values: CDR1 MNHNY, CDR2 SVGAGI (reference sequence). Trimming removed 6 bases at V and 8 bases at J, with 10 bases between. The CDR3 loop spans 11 amino acids. The DNA of the CDR3 is TGTGCCAGCAGCGTCGGGGAGGGCTACACCTTC. Its translation: CASSVGEGYTF.

This clonotype was counted many times. The rearrangement joins TRBV7-9 to TRBJ2-5; 7 bases are a match to TRBD1. This CDR3 has 12 amino acids. Germline-derived CDR1 and CDR2 are SEHNR and FQNEAQ (reference sequence). V was pared by 6 bases and J by 7 bases, with 5 bases of the junction left unmatched. CDR3 in amino acids: CASRMGTATQYF. In DNA, the CDR3 is TGTGCCAGCAGGATGGGGACAGCGACCCAGTACTTC. The whole variable domain, remainder taken from reference TRBV7-9 and TRBJ2-5, is DTGVSQNPRHKITKRGQNVTFRCDPISEHNRLYWYRQTLGQGPEFLTYFQNEAQLEKSRLLSDRFSAERPKGSFSTLEIQRTEQGDSAMYLCASRMGTATQYFGPGTRLLVL.

This clonotype was picked up many times. The V and J genes are TRBV30 and TRBJ2-4; the D is unclear. The CDR3 length is 15 residues. Germline assignment: CDR1 GTSNPN and CDR2 SVGIG (reference sequence). Trimming cost V 4 bases and J 0 bases, with 13 bases left between them. CDR3 in amino acids: CAWMVEVLAKNIQYF. CDR3 bases: TGTGCCTGGATGGTTGAGGTTCTAGCCAAAAACATTCAGTACTTC.

As concerns this clonotype: At one end, the junction sequence differs from germline, possibly due to a read error. The chain has TRBV28 and TRBJ1-2; D not certain. This CDR3 spans 11 amino acids. Germline V gene data show CDR1 as MDHEN and CDR2 as SYDVKM. The CDR3 DNA is TGTGCCAGCAGTTTCCGAAAGGGAGAAAACTTC. This gives the protein CASSFRKGENF.

This clonotype was observed at least ten times. V gene TRBV4-2 combines with J gene TRBJ1-2, with 7 positions matching TRBD1. V was pared by 0 bases and J by 3 bases, with 1 base of the junction left unmatched. The CDR3 consists of 14 residues. Per germline, CDR1 LGHNA and CDR2 YNFKEQ. This CDR3 reads CASSQEDRDYGYTF. The DNA for the CDR3 is TGTGCCAGCAGCCAAGAAGACAGGGACTATGGCTACACCTTC.

This clonotype was recorded many times. The rearrangement uses TRBV9 and TRBJ2-1, with 10 bases lining up with TRBD2. This CDR3 is 17 amino acids long. Looked up from germline, CDR1 is SGDLS and CDR2 is YYNGEE. The ends lost 0 bases at V and 9 bases at J; junction bases unmatched: 12. The CDR3 region has the DNA TGTGCCAGCAGCGTAGTCCCTTCTAGCGGGAGTAAGTTTGAGCAGTTCTTC. Protein: CASSVVPSSGSKFEQFF. The full variable domain, completed using reference TRBV9 and TRBJ2-1, is DSGVTQTPKHLITATGQRVTLRCSPRSGDLSVYWYQQSLDQGLQFLIQYYNGEERAKGNILERFSAQQFPDLHSELNLSSLELGDSALYFCASSVVPSSGSKFEQFFGPGTRLTVL.

This clonotype occurred many times. The chain recombines TRBV3-1 with TRBJ1-6, with D uncertain. CDR3 length: 12 residues. V was trimmed by 3 bases and J by 13 bases, leaving 10 bases between them. From germline, CDR1 is LGHDT and CDR2 YNNKEL (reference sequence). Here the CDR3 reads CASSQRGLPLHF. CDR3 bases: TGTGCCAGCAGCCAGCGGGGTCTGCCCCTCCACTTT.

Ten or more counts support this clonotype. The chain is built from TRBV5-1 and TRBJ2-3; unclear D gene. This CDR3 has 14 residues. Per germline, CDR1 SGHRS and CDR2 YFSETQ. V was shortened by 4 bases and J by 0 bases, with 9 bases between the two germline ends. As DNA, the CDR3 is TGCGCCAGCAGCCGTGGGATCAGCACAGATACGCAGTATTTT. It specifies CASSRGISTDTQYF.

This clonotype counts as medium-sized. V gene TRBV7-2 combines with J gene TRBJ2-3; D is undetermined. CDR3 size: 13 residues. V was pared by 7 bases and J by 6 bases, with 14 bases between. Germline CDR1 reads SGHTA; CDR2 reads FQGNSA. CDR3 sequence (DNA): TGTGCCAGCAAGGCCCCGCTTAAGGATACGCAGTATTTT. Translation gives CASKAPLKDTQYF.

This clonotype came up many times. This rearrangement joins TRBV10-3 to TRBJ2-3; 10 bases line up with TRBD2. The CDR3 totals 17 residues. Germline lookup yields CDR1 ENHRY and CDR2 SYGVKD. Trimming cost V 4 bases and J 3 bases; bases outside gene matches: 10. CDR3 loop: CAISGAGGQDRTDTQYF. The DNA for the CDR3 is TGTGCCATCAGTGGAGCGGGGGGGCAGGATCGGACAGATACGCAGTATTTT.

This clonotype has at least ten counts. The rearrangement uses TRBV18 and TRBJ1-5; D unresolved. V gave up 4 bases and J gave up 5 bases, with 9 bases separating them. Germline CDR1 reads KGHSH; CDR2 reads LQKENI. There are 13 residues in the CDR3. CDR3 sequence: CASSLDPDQPQHF. The CDR3 nucleotides are TGTGCCAGCTCACTGGACCCGGATCAGCCCCAGCATTTT.

This clonotype occurred many times. J is TRBJ2-1 and V is TRBV28, with 11 nucleotides matching TRBD2. The CDR3 loop spans 17 amino acids. Trimming cost V 4 bases and J 0 bases; bases outside gene matches: 5. CDR1 and CDR2 (germline): MDHEN, SYDVKM. The CDR3 loop reads CASSSGTSGSSYNEQFF. CDR3 coding DNA: TGTGCCAGCAGTTCCGGGACTAGCGGTAGCTCCTACAATGAGCAGTTCTTC.

At least ten counts were recorded for this clonotype. The chain recombines TRBV5-1 with TRBJ1-2; no clear D. Trimming stripped 4 bases from V and 0 bases from J, with 13 bases between. The CDR3 extends over 15 amino acids. Per the germline V gene, CDR1 is SGHRS and CDR2 is YFSETQ. The DNA for the CDR3 is TGCGCCAGCAGCCTGGGCGGGGTAGCTAACTATGGCTACACCTTC. The encoded protein is CASSLGGVANYGYTF.

This clonotype was observed at least ten times. The chain carries TRBV20-1 and TRBJ2-7; 8 bases fit TRBD2. V trimming: 5 bases; J trimming: 3 bases; junction bases outside the gene matches: 12. CDR3 size: 15 residues. CDR1 and CDR2 from the germline V gene are DFQATT and SNEGSKA (reference sequence). Written as DNA, the CDR3 is TGCAGTGCTGAGCGGCGGGACGGGGGGGGCTACGAGCAGTACGTC. This gives the protein CSAERRDGGGYEQYV.

There are many counts of this clonotype. This chain links TRBV20-1 with TRBJ1-2; D ambiguous. Trimming removed 0 bases at V and 8 bases at J, with 16 bases between. This CDR3 contains 14 residues. Looked up from germline, CDR1 is DFQATT and CDR2 is SNEGSKA (reference sequence). The CDR3 protein is CSARDLGGPEGYTF. The CDR3 nucleotides are TGCAGTGCTAGAGATCTCGGCGGCCCGGAGGGCTACACCTTC.

This chain joins TRBV6-5 and TRBJ2-3; D gene ambiguous. CDR3 length equals 14 residues. With 2 bases removed from V and 0 bases from J, the gap between germline ends came to 6 bases. CDR1 is MNHEY, CDR2 SVGAGI, per germline. The chain's CDR3 is CASSYRRSTDTQYF. For the CDR3, the DNA is TGTGCCAGCAGTTACCGTCGCAGCACAGATACGCAGTATTTT.

This clonotype was picked up many times. V usage is TRBV6-1 and J usage is TRBJ2-1, with D perhaps TRBD1 or TRBD2 (5 bases each). Germline-derived CDR1 and CDR2 are MNHNS and SASEGT. The CDR3 extends over 15 amino acids. Between the trimmed V and J ends, which lost 4 bases and 4 bases, there was a span of 14 bases. CDR3 sequence (DNA): TGTGCCAGCAGTGGGAAGGTGGGGGTTTACAATGAGCAGTTCTTC. This encodes CASSGKVGVYNEQFF.

This clonotype was observed at least ten times. The V and J genes are TRBV11-3 and TRBJ2-2; 8 nucleotides line up with TRBD2. The germline CDR1 and CDR2 sequences are SGHNT and YENEEA. Trimming cost V 6 bases and J 4 bases; bases outside gene matches: 10. This CDR3 comprises 16 residues. CDR3 sequence (DNA): TGTGCCAGCAGTTGTATAGGACTAGCTTGCACCGGGGAGCTGTTTTTT. Encoded protein: CASSCIGLACTGELFF.

This clonotype turned up a few times. At one of its ends the junction is not consistent with the germline gene, which may arise from a read error. V usage is TRBV6-6 and J usage is TRBJ1-1; tentatively, D is TRBD1 (5 bases). This CDR3 contains 12 residues. CDR1 and CDR2 from the germline V gene are MNHNY and SVGAGI (reference sequence). The CDR3 spells CDSSRVSTEAFF. The DNA of the CDR3 is TGTGACAGCAGCAGGGTTAGCACTGAAGCTTTCTTT.

This clonotype was observed at least ten times. The chain joins TRBV20-1 to TRBJ1-4; possibly TRBD1 for D (6 bases). There are 16 residues in the CDR3. The V and J ends lost 0 bases and 8 bases respectively, with 19 bases between them. Germline loops: CDR1 DFQATT, CDR2 SNEGSKA (reference sequence). The CDR3 spells CSARDSGGPLWEKLFF. CDR3 coding DNA: TGCAGTGCTAGAGACTCGGGGGGGCCGCTGTGGGAAAAACTGTTTTTT.

This clonotype was detected many times. The V call is TRBV5-6, the J call TRBJ1-1; maybe TRBD1 (6 bases). V lost 4 bases and J 1 base, leaving 14 bases between the germline ends. CDR1 and CDR2 from the germline V gene are SGHDT and YYEEEE. The CDR3 sequence is 15 residues long. CDR3 in amino acids: CASSHTGKWNTEAFF. The CDR3 coding sequence is TGTGCCAGCAGCCATACAGGGAAATGGAACACTGAAGCTTTCTTT.

This clonotype was detected only a few times. The chain uses TRBV11-2 and TRBJ2-7, with D tentatively TRBD1 or TRBD2 (6 bases each). Per germline, CDR1 SGHAT and CDR2 FQNNGV. Trimming took off 5 bases at V and 9 bases at J, with 14 bases between the two ends. This CDR3 spans 12 amino acids. CDR3 residues: CASSRGQSRQYF. The CDR3, as DNA: TGTGCCAGCAGCCGGGGGCAGTCTCGGCAGTACTTC.

This clonotype was observed many times. The V gene is TRBV7-7, the J gene TRBJ2-3; D gene uncertain. The germline V gene has CDR1 SSHAT and CDR2 FNYEAQ (reference sequence). The CDR3 has 13 residues. V was cut by 2 bases and J by 6 bases, with 9 bases left in between. CDR3 region: CASSLTPWDTQYF. The CDR3 nucleotides are TGTGCCAGCAGCTTAACCCCCTGGGATACGCAGTATTTT.